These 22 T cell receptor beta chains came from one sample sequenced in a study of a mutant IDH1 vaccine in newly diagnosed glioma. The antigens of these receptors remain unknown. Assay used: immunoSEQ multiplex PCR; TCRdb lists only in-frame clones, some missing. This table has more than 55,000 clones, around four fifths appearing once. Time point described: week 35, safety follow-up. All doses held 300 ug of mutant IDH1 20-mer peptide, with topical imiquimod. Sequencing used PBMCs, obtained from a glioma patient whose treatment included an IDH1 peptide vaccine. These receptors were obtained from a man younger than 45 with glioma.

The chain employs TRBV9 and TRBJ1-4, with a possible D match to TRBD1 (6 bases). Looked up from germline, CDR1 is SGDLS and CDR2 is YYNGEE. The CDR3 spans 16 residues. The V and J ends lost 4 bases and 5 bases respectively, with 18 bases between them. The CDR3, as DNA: TGTGCCAGCAGCCGAGGAGACTCCAGGGGAAATGAAAAACTGTTTTTT. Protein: CASSRGDSRGNEKLFF.

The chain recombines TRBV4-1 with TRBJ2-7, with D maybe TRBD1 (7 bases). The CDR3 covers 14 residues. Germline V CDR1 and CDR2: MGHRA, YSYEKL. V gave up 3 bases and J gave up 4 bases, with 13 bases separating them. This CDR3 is CASSHQGGFYEQYF. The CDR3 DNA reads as TGCGCCAGCAGCCACCAGGGGGGATTTTACGAGCAGTACTTC.

The CDR3 sequence: CASSGGGSGANVLTF. The CDR3 bases are TGTGCCAGCAGTGGGGGAGGGTCTGGGGCCAACGTCCTGACTTTC. This chain uses TRBV6-1 with TRBJ2-6; 7 positions match TRBD2. Germline-derived CDR1 and CDR2 are MNHNS and SASEGT. The CDR3 covers 15 residues. The junction had 1 base not matched to a gene; V was cut back by 4 bases and J by 1 base.

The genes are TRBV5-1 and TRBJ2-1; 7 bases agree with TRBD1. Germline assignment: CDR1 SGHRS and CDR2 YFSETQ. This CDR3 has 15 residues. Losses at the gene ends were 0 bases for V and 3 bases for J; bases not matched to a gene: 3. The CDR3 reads CASSLDRTGYNEQFF. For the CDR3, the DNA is TGCGCCAGCAGCTTGGACAGGACAGGCTACAATGAGCAGTTCTTC.

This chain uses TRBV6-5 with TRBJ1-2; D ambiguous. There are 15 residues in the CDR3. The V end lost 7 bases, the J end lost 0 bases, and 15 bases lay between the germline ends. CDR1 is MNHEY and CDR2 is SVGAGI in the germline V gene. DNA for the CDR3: TGTGCCAGCATCCCCGGAGGCGGAGCTAACTATGGCTACACCTTC. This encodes CASIPGGGANYGYTF.

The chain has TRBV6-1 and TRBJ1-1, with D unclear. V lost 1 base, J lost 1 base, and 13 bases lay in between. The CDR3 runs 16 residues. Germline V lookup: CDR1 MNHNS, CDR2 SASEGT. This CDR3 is CASSEEYPLRNTEAFF. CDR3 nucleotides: TGTGCCAGCAGTGAAGAATATCCTCTGAGGAACACTGAAGCTTTCTTT.

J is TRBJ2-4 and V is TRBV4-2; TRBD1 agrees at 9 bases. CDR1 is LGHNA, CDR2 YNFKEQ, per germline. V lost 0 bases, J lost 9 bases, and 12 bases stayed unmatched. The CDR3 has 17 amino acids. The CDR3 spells CASSQDPTPGQGGIQYF. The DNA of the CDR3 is TGTGCCAGCAGCCAAGACCCCACACCGGGACAGGGAGGCATTCAGTACTTC.

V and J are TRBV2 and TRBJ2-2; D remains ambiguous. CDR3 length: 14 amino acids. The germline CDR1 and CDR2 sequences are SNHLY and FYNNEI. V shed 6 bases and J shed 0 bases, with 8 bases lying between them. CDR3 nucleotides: TGTGCCAGCAGGGAAACAGCGAACACCGGGGAGCTGTTTTTT. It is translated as CASRETANTGELFF.

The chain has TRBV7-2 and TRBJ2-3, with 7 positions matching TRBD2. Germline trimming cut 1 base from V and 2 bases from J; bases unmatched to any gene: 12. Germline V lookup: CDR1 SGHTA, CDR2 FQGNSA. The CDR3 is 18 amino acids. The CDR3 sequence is CASSLVGSGVGVTDTQYF. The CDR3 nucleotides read TGTGCCAGCAGCTTAGTCGGGAGCGGGGTCGGAGTCACAGATACGCAGTATTTT. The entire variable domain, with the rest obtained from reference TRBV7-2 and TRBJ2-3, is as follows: GAGVSQSPSNKVTEKGKDVELRCDPISGHTALYWYRQSLGQGLEFLIYFQGNSAPDKSGLPSDRFSAERTGGSVSTLTIQRTQQEDSAVYLCASSLVGSGVGVTDTQYFGPGTRLTVL.

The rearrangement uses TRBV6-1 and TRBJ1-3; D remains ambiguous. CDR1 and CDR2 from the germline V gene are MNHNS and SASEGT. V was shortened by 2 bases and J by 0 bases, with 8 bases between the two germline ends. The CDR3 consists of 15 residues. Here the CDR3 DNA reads TGTGCCAGCAGTGAACAAGGTGGCTCTGGAAACACCATATATTTT. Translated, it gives CASSEQGGSGNTIYF.

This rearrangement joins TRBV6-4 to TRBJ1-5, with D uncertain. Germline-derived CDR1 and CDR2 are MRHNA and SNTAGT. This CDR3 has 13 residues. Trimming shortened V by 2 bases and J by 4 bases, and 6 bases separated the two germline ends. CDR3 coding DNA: TGTGCCAGCAGTGACAGGGAAAATCAGCCCCAGCATTTT. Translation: CASSDRENQPQHF.

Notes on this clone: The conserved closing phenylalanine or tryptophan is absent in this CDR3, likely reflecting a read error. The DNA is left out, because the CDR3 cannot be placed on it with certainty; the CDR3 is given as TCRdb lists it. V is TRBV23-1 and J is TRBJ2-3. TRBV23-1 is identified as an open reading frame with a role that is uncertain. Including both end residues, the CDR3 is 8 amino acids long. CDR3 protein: CASSLGID.

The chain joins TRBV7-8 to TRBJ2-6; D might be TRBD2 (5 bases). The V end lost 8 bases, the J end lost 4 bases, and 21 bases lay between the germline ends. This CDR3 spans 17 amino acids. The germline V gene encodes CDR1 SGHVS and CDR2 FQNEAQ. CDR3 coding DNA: TGTGCCAGCTCCAAGGAGGTTTCCCTGGGGGGGGCCAACGTCCTGACTTTC. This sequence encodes CASSKEVSLGGANVLTF. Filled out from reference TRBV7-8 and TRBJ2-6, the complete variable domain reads GAGVSQSPRYKVAKRGQDVALRCDPISGHVSLFWYQQALGQGPEFLTYFQNEAQLDKSGLPSDRFFAERPEGSVSTLKIQRTQQEDSAVYLCASSKEVSLGGANVLTFGAGSRLTVL.

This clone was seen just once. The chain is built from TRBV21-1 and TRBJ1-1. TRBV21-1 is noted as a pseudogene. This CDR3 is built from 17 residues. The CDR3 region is CASSKTGGAGENTEAFF. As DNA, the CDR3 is TGTGCCAGCAGCAAAACGGGGGGGGCAGGAGAGAACACTGAAGCTTTCTTT.

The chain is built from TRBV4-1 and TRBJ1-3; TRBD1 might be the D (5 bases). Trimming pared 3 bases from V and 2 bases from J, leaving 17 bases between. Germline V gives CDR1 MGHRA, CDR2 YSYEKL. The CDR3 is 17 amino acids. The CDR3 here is CASSHSLGVITGNTIYF. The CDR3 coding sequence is TGCGCCAGCAGCCACTCCCTGGGGGTGATCACTGGAAACACCATATATTTT.

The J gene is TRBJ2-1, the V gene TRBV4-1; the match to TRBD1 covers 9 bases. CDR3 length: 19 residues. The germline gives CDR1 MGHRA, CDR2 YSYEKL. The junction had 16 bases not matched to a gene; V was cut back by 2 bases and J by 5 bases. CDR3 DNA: TGCGCCAGCAGCCAAACCAACCGCCCCGACAGGGGGAGAAACAATGAGCAGTTCTTC. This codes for CASSQTNRPDRGRNNEQFF.

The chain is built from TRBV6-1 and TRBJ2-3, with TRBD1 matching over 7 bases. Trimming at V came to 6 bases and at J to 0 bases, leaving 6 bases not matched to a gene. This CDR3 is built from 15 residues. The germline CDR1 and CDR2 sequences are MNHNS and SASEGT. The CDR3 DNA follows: TGTGCCAGCAGCCTTGGGACAGCTAGCACAGATACGCAGTATTTT. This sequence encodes CASSLGTASTDTQYF.

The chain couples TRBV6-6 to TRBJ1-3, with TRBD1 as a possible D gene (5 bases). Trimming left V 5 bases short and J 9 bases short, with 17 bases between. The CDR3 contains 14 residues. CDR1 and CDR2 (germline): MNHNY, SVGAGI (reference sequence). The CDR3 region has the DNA TGTGCCAGCAGTATGGGACTGAAAAAGGCCACCATATATTTT. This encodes CASSMGLKKATIYF.

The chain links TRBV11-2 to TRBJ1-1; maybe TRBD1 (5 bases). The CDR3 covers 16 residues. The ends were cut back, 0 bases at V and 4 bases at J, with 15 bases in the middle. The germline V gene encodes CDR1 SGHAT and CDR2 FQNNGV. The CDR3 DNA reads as TGTGCCAGCAGCTTAGATCTGGGGGATTTGACCACTGAAGCTTTCTTT. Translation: CASSLDLGDLTTEAFF.

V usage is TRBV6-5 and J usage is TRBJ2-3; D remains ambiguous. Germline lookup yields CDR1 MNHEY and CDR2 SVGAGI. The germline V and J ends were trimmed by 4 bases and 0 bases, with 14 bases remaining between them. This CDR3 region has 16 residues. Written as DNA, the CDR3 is TGTGCCAGCAGTTCCTTTCGGCAGACCAGCACAGATACGCAGTATTTT. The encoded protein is CASSSFRQTSTDTQYF.

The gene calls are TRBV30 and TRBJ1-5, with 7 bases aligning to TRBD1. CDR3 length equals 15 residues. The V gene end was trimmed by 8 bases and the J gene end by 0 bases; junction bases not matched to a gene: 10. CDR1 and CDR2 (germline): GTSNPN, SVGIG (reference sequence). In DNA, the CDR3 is TGTGCCGCGCGGAAACAGGGGAATAGCAATCAGCCCCAGCATTTT. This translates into CAARKQGNSNQPQHF.

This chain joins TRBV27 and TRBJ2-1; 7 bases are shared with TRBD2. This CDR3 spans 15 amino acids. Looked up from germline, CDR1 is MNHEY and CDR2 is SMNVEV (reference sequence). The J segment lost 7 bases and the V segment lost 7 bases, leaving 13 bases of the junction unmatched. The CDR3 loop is CASTLRRGSENEQFF. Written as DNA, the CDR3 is TGTGCCAGCACATTGAGGCGGGGGTCGGAAAATGAGCAGTTCTTC.